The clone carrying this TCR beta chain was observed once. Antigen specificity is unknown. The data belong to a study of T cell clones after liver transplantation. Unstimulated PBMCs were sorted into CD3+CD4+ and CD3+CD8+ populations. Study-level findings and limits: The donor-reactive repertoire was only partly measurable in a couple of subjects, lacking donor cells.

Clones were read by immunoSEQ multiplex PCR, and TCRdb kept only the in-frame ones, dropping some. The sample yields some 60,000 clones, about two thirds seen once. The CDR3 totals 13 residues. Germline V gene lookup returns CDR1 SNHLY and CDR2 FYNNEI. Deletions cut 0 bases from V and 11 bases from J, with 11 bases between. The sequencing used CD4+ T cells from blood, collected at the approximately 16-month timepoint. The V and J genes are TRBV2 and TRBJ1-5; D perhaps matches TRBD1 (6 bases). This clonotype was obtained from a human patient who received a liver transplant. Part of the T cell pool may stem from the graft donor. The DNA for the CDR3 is TGTGCCAGCAGTGAAGCAGACAGGACGGCCCAGCATTTT. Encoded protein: CASSEADRTAQHF. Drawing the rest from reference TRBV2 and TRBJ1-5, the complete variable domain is EPEVTQTPSHQVTQMGQEVILRCVPISNHLYFYWYRQILGQKVEFLVSFYNNEISEKSEIFDDQFSVERPDGSNFTLKIRSTKLEDSAMYFCASSEADRTAQHFGDGTRLSIL.